One and the same sample provided the 5 T cell receptor beta chains below, sequenced in a study of CD8 T cells in Susac syndrome (dated by TCRdb to 2018 to 2020). Library preparation used the immunoSEQ multiplex PCR assay. RNA was extracted using the RNeasy kit, and roughly 0.45 to 1 ug of the RNA was reverse transcribed with random hexamers. In-frame beta chains were kept once TCRdb had trimmed the public reads at Q25 with fastp and called clones with MiXCR. Each entry merges the rows of one CDR3 protein and shows their most common DNA and genes. The sample table records fewer than 350,000 distinct CDR3 sequences; around 90% of these occur just once. The ten largest clones capture over 0.065% of the sample. The specimen was CD4+ T cells from PBMCs. The origin of the receptors is a human donor with multiple sclerosis.

The rearrangement joins TRBV6-5 to TRBJ2-2, with 9 bases fitting TRBD1. Germline V gives CDR1 MNHEY, CDR2 SVGAGI. V shed 6 bases, J shed 4 bases, and the junction held 6 bases outside the gene matches. This CDR3 is 15 amino acids long. The chain's CDR3 is CASRTGTGSTGELFF. The CDR3 DNA follows: TGTGCCAGCAGGACCGGGACAGGGTCCACCGGGGAGCTGTTTTTT.

The V gene is TRBV7-6, the J gene TRBJ2-2; 9 nucleotides line up with TRBD2. Germline V gives CDR1 SGHVS, CDR2 FNYEAQ. The trim removed 2 bases at V and 11 bases at J, leaving 15 bases unmatched. The CDR3 consists of 17 residues. The CDR3 sequence: CASSLNGLAGKGRELFF. CDR3 bases: TGTGCCAGCAGCTTAAATGGGCTAGCGGGGAAGGGCCGAGAGCTGTTTTTT. Looking up the rest from reference TRBV7-6 and TRBJ2-2 gives the full variable domain: GAGVSQSPRYKVTKRGQDVALRCDPISGHVSLYWYRQALGQGPEFLTYFNYEAQQDKSGLPNDRFSAERPEGSISTLTIQRTEQRDSAMYRCASSLNGLAGKGRELFFGEGSRLTVL.

Remarks on this clonotype: As the CDR3 is not closed by the conserved phenylalanine or tryptophan, this likely results from a read error. J is TRBJ2-3 and V is TRBV7-9; 10 positions agree with TRBD2. Germline V gives CDR1 SEHNR, CDR2 FQNEAQ (reference sequence). This CDR3 is built from 16 residues. The J segment lost 7 bases and the V segment lost 0 bases, leaving 7 bases of the junction unmatched. The chain's CDR3 is CASSLASGGGFNTQYS. The CDR3 coding sequence is TGTGCCAGCAGCTTAGCCAGCGGGGGGGGATTTAATACGCAGTATTCT.

The CDR3 loop reads CASSEFSGVNQPQHF. The CDR3 region has the DNA TGTGCCAGCAGTGAATTCTCGGGGGTGAATCAGCCCCAGCATTTT. V usage is TRBV6-1 and J usage is TRBJ1-5, with a weak D call TRBD1 (5 bases). This CDR3 is built from 15 residues. Looked up from germline, CDR1 is MNHNS and CDR2 is SASEGT. Trimming cost V 2 bases and J 4 bases, with 12 bases left between them.

The V and J genes are TRBV20-1 and TRBJ2-7, with 10 bases that match TRBD1. Germline V gives CDR1 DFQATT, CDR2 SNEGSKA (reference sequence). V was pared by 3 bases and J by 2 bases, with 4 bases of the junction left unmatched. The CDR3 sequence is 14 residues long. The chain's CDR3 is CSARRTGGTYEQYF. Here the CDR3 DNA reads TGCAGTGCTAGGCGGACAGGGGGGACCTACGAGCAGTACTTC.